What follows are 23 T cell receptor beta chains derived from one specimen sequenced in a study of blood T cells in healthy people across ages. The use of a sample-barcoded 5' primer and a J-beta primer mix characterized a second PCR of roughly 6 to 11 cycles. TCRdb ran MiXCR on the 5' RACE reads and lists one entry per CDR3 protein. The sample lists about 1.8 million distinct CDR3 sequences; just under 50% were seen once. The material sequenced was blood. The source of these receptors is a woman between 40 and 50 years old in good health.

The chain uses TRBV7-2 and TRBJ1-6, with a possible D match to TRBD1 (5 bases). V was clipped by 2 bases and J by 4 bases, with 15 bases between them. This CDR3 region has 17 residues. CDR1 is SGHTA and CDR2 is FQGNSA in the germline V gene. CDR3 amino acids: CASSLLYRPPYNSPLHF. The CDR3 nucleotides read TGTGCCAGCAGCTTACTCTACAGGCCACCTTATAATTCACCCCTCCACTTT.

This chain links TRBV20-1 with TRBJ2-5, with 10 bases identical to TRBD2. The V gene end was trimmed by 4 bases and the J gene end by 4 bases; junction bases not matched to a gene: 6. Germline CDR1 and CDR2: DFQATT and SNEGSKA (reference sequence). The CDR3 has 14 residues. The CDR3 protein is CSAKSGGARETQYF. Written as DNA, the CDR3 is TGCAGTGCTAAAAGCGGGGGGGCCCGAGAGACCCAGTACTTC.

J is TRBJ2-6 and V is TRBV2; 7 bases map to TRBD1. The CDR3 is 16 amino acids. Per germline, CDR1 SNHLY and CDR2 FYNNEI. The V gene end was trimmed by 6 bases and the J gene end by 4 bases; junction bases not matched to a gene: 9. The CDR3 sequence: CASRLNRGRGANVLTF. CDR3 in DNA: TGTGCCAGCAGATTAAACAGGGGAAGAGGGGCCAACGTCCTGACTTTC.

The rearrangement links TRBV27 to TRBJ2-1; D is unresolved. CDR1 MNHEY and CDR2 SMNVEV come from the germline V gene (reference sequence). This CDR3 has 16 residues. V shed 6 bases and J shed 5 bases, with 20 bases lying between them. The CDR3 DNA follows: TGTGCCAGCAGCCGCCAGGTCCCCCTTCTCAACAATGAGCAGTTCTTC. The encoded protein is CASSRQVPLLNNEQFF.

This chain uses TRBV4-1 with TRBJ2-1; D possibly uses TRBD1 or TRBD2 (5 bases each). CDR1 is MGHRA and CDR2 is YSYEKL in the germline V gene. CDR3 length: 14 residues. V lost 4 bases and J lost 9, with 16 bases in between. The DNA for the CDR3 is TGCGCCAGCAGCCGTCCCGGGGCACTCAGTGAGCAGTTCTTC. It encodes CASSRPGALSEQFF.

This clonotype was detected a few times. This chain uses TRBV7-9 with TRBJ1-2; 8 positions match TRBD1. Germline-derived CDR1 and CDR2 are SEHNR and FQNEAQ (reference sequence). The V gene end was trimmed by 4 bases and the J gene end by 4 bases; junction bases not matched to a gene: 11. This CDR3 contains 16 residues. CDR3 DNA sequence: TGTGCCAGCAGCTCGCCGGACAGGGTGGTTAGCTATGGCTACACCTTC. It encodes CASSSPDRVVSYGYTF.

In the case of this clonotype: At one boundary the junction diverges from the germline segment, which might be a read error. The CDR3 spells CASSSPHTF. The CDR3 DNA is TGTGCTAGCAGCTCCCCGCACACCTTC. The chain couples TRBV7-8 to TRBJ1-2; D call uncertain. Looked up from germline, CDR1 is SGHVS and CDR2 is FQNEAQ. CDR3 length equals 9 residues.

CDR3 region: CASSQGRNTGGYTF. The CDR3 coding sequence is TGCGCCAGCAGCCAAGGTCGGAATACAGGGGGCTACACCTTC. The chain couples TRBV4-3 to TRBJ1-2, with D possibly matching TRBD1 (6 bases). The length of the CDR3 is 14 residues. Germline CDR1 LGHNA, CDR2 YSLEER. V gave up 1 base and J gave up 8 bases, with 14 bases separating them.

The chain links TRBV5-1 to TRBJ2-5; D may be TRBD1 or TRBD2 (5 bases each). The germline V and J ends were trimmed by 4 bases and 11 bases, with 27 bases remaining between them. Germline V CDR1 and CDR2: SGHRS, YFSETQ. This CDR3 has 16 amino acids. CDR3 protein: CASSRDGAVSNSEQYF. CDR3 coding DNA: TGCGCCAGCAGCCGGGACGGGGCCGTTAGCAATAGTGAGCAGTACTTC.

The chain joins TRBV29-1 to TRBJ1-2, with D uncertain. Trimming pared 2 bases from V and 2 bases from J, leaving 15 bases between. This CDR3 has 15 amino acids. In germline, CDR1 is SQVTM, CDR2 ANQGSEA. CDR3 residues: CSVEQLPTPNYGYTF. The CDR3 bases are TGCAGCGTTGAACAACTCCCAACACCGAACTATGGCTACACCTTC.

The chain uses TRBV5-1 and TRBJ2-1; 13 positions agree with TRBD2. Germline-derived CDR1 and CDR2 are SGHRS and YFSETQ. With 7 bases clipped from V and 6 bases from J, the junction kept 10 bases outside the gene matches. This CDR3 has 16 amino acids. The CDR3 region is CASVSGTSGTFNEQFF. The CDR3 DNA reads as TGCGCCAGCGTATCCGGGACTAGCGGGACATTCAATGAGCAGTTCTTC.

Here the CDR3 DNA reads TGTGCCAGCAGTCACAGGGTAGGGGGCGGGGAGCTGTTTTTT. Amino acids: CASSHRVGGGELFF. The chain couples TRBV6-5 to TRBJ2-2; TRBD1 might be the D (6 bases). From germline, CDR1 is MNHEY and CDR2 SVGAGI. V lost 5 bases to trimming and J lost 7 bases, with 14 bases between them. The CDR3 consists of 14 residues.

The rearrangement joins TRBV6-2 or TRBV6-3 to TRBJ1-5; D may be TRBD1 (6 bases). Germline V CDR1 and CDR2: MNHEY, SVGEGT. The V end was cut by 6 bases, the J end by 4 bases, with 13 bases between. The CDR3 has 14 residues. In DNA, the CDR3 is TGTGCCAGCAGGATAGGGGGGGCTAATCAGCCCCAGCATTTT. It codes for CASRIGGANQPQHF.

For this clonotype: At one of its ends the junction is not consistent with the germline gene, which may arise from a read error. The chain joins TRBV7-9 to TRBJ2-3, with D maybe TRBD1 (6 bases). Germline CDR1 SEHNR, CDR2 FQNEAQ (reference sequence). The CDR3 covers 17 residues. CDR3 region: CASSHPTLTGYTDAQYF. CDR3 coding DNA: TGTGCCAGCAGCCACCCAACCTTGACAGGCTACACAGATGCGCAGTATTTT.

The J gene is TRBJ1-2, the V gene TRBV7-2; TRBD1 agrees at 8 bases. This CDR3 has 14 residues. Germline V gene sequence: CDR1 SGHTA, CDR2 FQGNSA. The V segment lost 5 bases and the J segment 2 bases; nucleotides outside the gene matches: 4. The CDR3 spells CASSAHRGNYGYTF. Here the CDR3 DNA reads TGTGCCAGCAGCGCCCACAGGGGGAACTATGGCTACACCTTC.

For this clonotype: This could be a read error, since a much larger clone is one nucleotide away. This chain uses TRBV7-2 with TRBJ1-2; D is unclear. This CDR3 comprises 12 residues. Germline loops: CDR1 SGHTA, CDR2 FQGNSA. V lost 2 bases and J 6 bases, leaving 7 bases between the germline ends. This CDR3 reads CASSLIEHGYTF. CDR3 sequence (DNA): TGTGCCAGCAGCTTAATAGAACATGGCTACACCTTC.

V usage is TRBV7-8 and J usage is TRBJ2-4; no clear D. The CDR3 is 11 amino acids. Trimming shortened V by 1 base and J by 15 bases, and 10 bases separated the two germline ends. Per the germline V gene, CDR1 is SGHVS and CDR2 is FQNEAQ. The CDR3 loop reads CASSLVDARYF. CDR3 DNA: TGTGCCAGCAGCTTAGTAGACGCGCGGTACTTC.

The V and J genes are TRBV5-1 and TRBJ1-2; D not resolved. Between the trimmed V and J ends, which lost 0 bases and 3 bases, there was a span of 12 bases. Germline V lookup: CDR1 SGHRS, CDR2 YFSETQ. The CDR3 sequence is 15 residues long. In DNA form, the CDR3 reads TGCGCCAGCAGCTTGGCCGTGACGGATGACTATGGCTACACCTTC. Protein: CASSLAVTDDYGYTF.

This chain connects TRBV2 to TRBJ2-1; D is possibly TRBD2 (7 bases). The CDR3 is made up of 19 amino acids. Deletions cut 4 bases from V and 2 bases from J, with 24 bases between. Germline V CDR1 and CDR2: SNHLY, FYNNEI. CDR3 residues: CASSGREGGLISPYNEQFF. The DNA for the CDR3 is TGTGCCAGCAGTGGAAGGGAGGGGGGCTTAATAAGCCCCTACAATGAGCAGTTCTTC.

In this sample, this clonotype turned up a few times. V usage is TRBV2 and J usage is TRBJ2-3; 8 nucleotides align to TRBD2. The J segment lost 11 bases and the V segment lost 5 bases, leaving 12 bases of the junction unmatched. In germline, CDR1 is SNHLY, CDR2 FYNNEI. CDR3 length: 14 residues. The CDR3 region is CASSRTNTGLEQYF. For the CDR3, the DNA is TGTGCCAGCAGTCGTACGAATACGGGACTAGAGCAGTATTTT.

This clonotype has a handful of counts. The CDR3 nucleotides read TGTGCCAGCAGTTACCCTGCGTTGGGCGGGGGAAACCAAGAGACCCAGTACTTC. Amino acid sequence: CASSYPALGGGNQETQYF. The V gene is TRBV6-2 or TRBV6-3, the J gene TRBJ2-5, with 7 bases aligning to TRBD2. The CDR3 has 18 amino acids. Germline loops: CDR1 MNHEY, CDR2 SVGEGT. The junction had 12 bases not matched to a gene; V was cut back by 2 bases and J by 0 bases.

V gene TRBV29-1 combines with J gene TRBJ1-1; weak D call: TRBD1 (5 bases). Germline V gene lookup returns CDR1 SQVTM and CDR2 ANQGSEA. The CDR3 is 13 residues long. Trimming removed 4 bases from V and 5 bases from J, with 14 bases in between. CDR3 region: CSVVQGRGTEAFF. As DNA, the CDR3 is TGCAGCGTTGTCCAGGGTCGGGGAACTGAAGCTTTCTTT.

The chain carries TRBV14 and TRBJ2-5; D gene uncertain. The CDR3 runs to 15 residues. Trimming shortened V by 0 bases and J by 0 bases, and 8 bases separated the two germline ends. Per the germline V gene, CDR1 is SGHDN and CDR2 is FVKESK. This CDR3 reads CASSQDDWYQETQYF. The CDR3 DNA follows: TGTGCCAGCAGCCAAGATGATTGGTACCAAGAGACCCAGTACTTC.